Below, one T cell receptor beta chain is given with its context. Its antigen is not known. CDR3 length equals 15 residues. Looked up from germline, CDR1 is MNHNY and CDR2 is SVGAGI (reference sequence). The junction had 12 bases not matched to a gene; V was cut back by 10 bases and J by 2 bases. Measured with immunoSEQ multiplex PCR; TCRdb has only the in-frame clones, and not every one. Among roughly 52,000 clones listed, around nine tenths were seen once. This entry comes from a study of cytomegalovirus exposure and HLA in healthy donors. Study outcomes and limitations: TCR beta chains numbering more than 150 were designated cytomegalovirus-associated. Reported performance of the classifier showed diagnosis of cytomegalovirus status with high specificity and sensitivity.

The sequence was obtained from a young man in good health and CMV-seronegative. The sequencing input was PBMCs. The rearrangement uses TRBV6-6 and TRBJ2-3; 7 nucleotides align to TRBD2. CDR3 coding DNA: TGTGCCACACAGCGGGAAGGGATATTCACAGATACGCAGTATTTT. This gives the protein CATQREGIFTDTQYF.